This T cell receptor (beta chain) was recorded in a study of Ad26.COV2.S vaccination and SARS-CoV-2 variants. A remark on this clone: Other DNA sequences in the same sample also yield this CDR3.

CDR3 length equals 12 residues. V was trimmed by 0 bases and J by 8 bases, leaving 4 bases between them. Germline V gene lookup returns CDR1 MNHEY and CDR2 SVGAGI. Libraries were prepared by immunoSEQ multiplex PCR; TCRdb keeps only in-frame clonotypes and omits some of them. The data hold some 410,000 clones, with approximately 92% observed a single time. As to treatment: some 19 received Ad26.COV2.S at low or high dose, single or two shots; about five received placebo; per-sample allocation not given. Sampling was done on day 63 after the first vaccine or placebo injection. This material consisted of peripheral blood, taken in a trial of Ad26.COV2.S vaccine versus placebo. The receptor was isolated from a person aged 18 to 65 who received the Ad26.COV2.S COVID-19 vaccine or a placebo. This chain uses TRBV6-5 with TRBJ1-4; D unresolved. In nucleotides, the CDR3 is TGTGCCAGCAGTTACTCGCGCGAAAAACTGTTTTTT. It translates to CASSYSREKLFF.